The 25 T cell receptor beta chains below come from one sample, sequenced in a study of T cell repertoires in cytomegalovirus infection. TCRdb itself ran the reads through MiXCR, one entry per CDR3 protein. The sample carries about 250,000 distinct CDR3 sequences, more than 15% recorded once. Sequenced input: CD8+ T cells from PBMCs. These receptors were obtained from a human donor in good health (CMV status not recorded). Some clones in this sample may be carry-over from other donors' samples.

This clonotype was observed a few times. The V and J genes are TRBV29-1 and TRBJ1-2; D not resolved. Looked up from germline, CDR1 is SQVTM and CDR2 is ANQGSEA. The CDR3 is made up of 11 amino acids. With 5 bases removed from V and 4 bases from J, the gap between germline ends came to 8 bases. The CDR3 is CSVRGSYGYTF. The CDR3 coding sequence is TGCAGCGTTCGTGGATCCTATGGCTACACCTTC.

At least ten counts were recorded for this clonotype. The J gene is TRBJ2-6, the V gene TRBV6-5, with D maybe TRBD1 (6 bases). The CDR3 has 19 residues. Looked up from germline, CDR1 is MNHEY and CDR2 is SVGAGI. V lost 2 bases to trimming and J lost 0 bases, with 17 bases between them. The CDR3 DNA reads as TGTGCCAGCAGTTACGGATCTTACAGGGACCCCTCTGGGGCCAACGTCCTGACTTTC. Encoded protein: CASSYGSYRDPSGANVLTF.

Only a few counts were recorded for this clonotype. This chain joins TRBV4-3 and TRBJ2-2; 9 bases are a match to TRBD1. The CDR3 loop spans 16 amino acids. The germline V gene has CDR1 LGHNA and CDR2 YSLEER. Trimming took 4 bases from V and 4 from J; bases not matched to a gene: 7. CDR3 loop: CASSLNRGPSTGELFF. For the CDR3, the DNA is TGCGCCAGCAGCCTGAACAGGGGGCCGAGCACCGGGGAGCTGTTTTTT.

This clonotype was seen many times. The V and J genes are TRBV28 and TRBJ1-6; D is undetermined. The length of the CDR3 is 15 residues. Trimming took 1 base from V and 6 from J, leaving 10 bases between them. The germline V gene encodes CDR1 MDHEN and CDR2 SYDVKM. CDR3 sequence (DNA): TGTGCCAGCAGTTTATTAGGAGAAGTTAATTCACCCCTCCACTTT. This codes for CASSLLGEVNSPLHF.

This clonotype was recorded many times. This rearrangement joins TRBV20-1 to TRBJ1-5; D possibly corresponds to TRBD1 (5 bases). The ends were cut back, 1 base at V and 1 base at J, with 11 bases in the middle. CDR1 is DFQATT, CDR2 SNEGSKA, per germline (reference sequence). This CDR3 is 15 amino acids long. CDR3 amino acids: CSARVEGLSNQPQHF. CDR3 DNA: TGCAGTGCTAGAGTTGAGGGGTTAAGCAATCAGCCCCAGCATTTT.

This clonotype was seen only a few times. The gene calls are TRBV6-6 and TRBJ2-5; tentative D call: TRBD2 (5 bases). Germline CDR1 and CDR2: MNHNY and SVGAGI (reference sequence). This CDR3 region has 14 residues. The V end lost 7 bases, the J end lost 2 bases, and 14 bases lay between the germline ends. The CDR3 sequence is CASNLALIQETQYF. In DNA, the CDR3 is TGTGCCAGCAACCTAGCCCTAATACAAGAGACCCAGTACTTC.

A few counts support this clonotype. The chain carries TRBV28 and TRBJ1-2; no reliable D call. Germline CDR1 and CDR2: MDHEN and SYDVKM. This CDR3 is built from 13 residues. Trimming left V 3 bases short and J 2 bases short, with 7 bases between. This chain's CDR3 is CASSFTENYGYTF. CDR3 in DNA: TGTGCCAGCAGTTTCACAGAAAACTATGGCTACACCTTC.

This clonotype was observed at least ten times. The chain recombines TRBV6-2 or TRBV6-3 with TRBJ2-1, with 9 bases that match TRBD1. This CDR3 is built from 15 residues. Germline V lookup: CDR1 MNHEY, CDR2 SVGEGT. Trimming cost V 5 bases and J 8 bases; bases outside gene matches: 10. The CDR3 here is CASSPRDRALDEQFF. In DNA form, the CDR3 reads TGTGCCAGCAGTCCCCGGGACAGGGCTTTGGATGAGCAGTTCTTC.

The rearrangement uses TRBV20-1 and TRBJ2-7; D possibly corresponds to TRBD1 (6 bases). This CDR3 spans 14 amino acids. CDR1 is DFQATT and CDR2 is SNEGSKA in the germline V gene (reference sequence). Trimming pared 4 bases from V and 0 bases from J, leaving 13 bases between. Here the CDR3 DNA reads TGCAGTGCTACTGGACAGAACTACTCCTACGAGCAGTACTTC. This gives the protein CSATGQNYSYEQYF.

This clonotype was counted ten times or more. The V and J genes are TRBV7-2 and TRBJ2-7; a possible D gene is TRBD1 (8 bases). Germline CDR1 is SGHTA and CDR2 is FQGNSA. With 5 bases removed from V and 7 bases from J, the gap between germline ends came to 30 bases. CDR3 length: 18 amino acids. CDR3 DNA: TGTGCCAGCAGCGGGGGGGAGACAGGGGAACCCCCCGGTGAGGAGCAGTACTTC. Translation gives CASSGGETGEPPGEEQYF.

This chain joins TRBV19 and TRBJ1-1, with TRBD1 matching over 9 bases. This CDR3 region has 15 residues. CDR1 is LNHDA, CDR2 SQIVND, per germline (reference sequence). The trim removed 3 bases at V and 4 bases at J, leaving 6 bases unmatched. Here the CDR3 reads CASSMSATGGTEAFF. The CDR3 bases are TGTGCCAGTAGTATGTCTGCGACAGGGGGCACTGAAGCTTTCTTT. The full variable domain, completed using reference TRBV19 and TRBJ1-1, is DGGITQSPKYLFRKEGQNVTLSCEQNLNHDAMYWYRQDPGQGLRLIYYSQIVNDFQKGDIAEGYSVSREKKESFPLTVTSAQKNPTAFYLCASSMSATGGTEAFFGQGTRLTVV.

In this sample, this clonotype turned up many times. This chain connects TRBV12-3 or TRBV12-4 to TRBJ1-5; TRBD1 matches at 9 bases. V shed 8 bases and J 7 bases; nucleotides not matched to a gene: 6. CDR3 length equals 13 residues. As DNA, the CDR3 is TGTGCCAGCTGTATGGGACAGGGACAGCCCCAGCATTTT. Translation: CASCMGQGQPQHF.

The rearrangement links TRBV29-1 to TRBJ2-1; 8 bases are shared with TRBD1. Germline assignment: CDR1 SQVTM and CDR2 ANQGSEA. There are 14 residues in the CDR3. The V and J ends lost 7 bases and 7 bases, in that order; junction bases with no gene match: 12. CDR3 nucleotide sequence: TGCAGCGCAGACCCCGGGACAGGAGAAAATGAGCAGTTCTTC. Its protein is CSADPGTGENEQFF.

Only a few counts were recorded for this clonotype. In nucleotides, the CDR3 is TGTGCCAGCAGCTTAGACCCCTCAGGTACGCAGTATTTT. Its translation is CASSLDPSGTQYF. The chain joins TRBV7-9 to TRBJ2-3; D call uncertain. CDR1 is SEHNR, CDR2 FQNEAQ, per germline (reference sequence). The CDR3 sequence is 13 residues long. The V end lost 1 base, the J end lost 8 bases, and 10 bases lay between the germline ends.

Regarding this clonotype: A read error may be the cause here, since a much bigger clone is one base away. The J gene is TRBJ2-5, the V gene TRBV7-2; weak D call: TRBD1 (5 bases). Germline assignment: CDR1 SGHTA and CDR2 FQGNSA. The CDR3 loop spans 14 amino acids. V was pared by 7 bases and J by 1 base, with 13 bases between. The CDR3 is CASTPKGAQETQYF. DNA of the CDR3: TGTGCCAGCACCCCGAAAGGGGCCCAAGAGACCCAGTACTTC.

This clonotype was seen repeatedly, ten times or more. The chain combines TRBV7-6 with TRBJ2-3; D tentatively reads TRBD1 or TRBD2 (6 bases each). Trimming stripped 5 bases from V and 9 bases from J, with 12 bases between. The length of the CDR3 is 12 residues. Germline values: CDR1 SGHVS, CDR2 FNYEAQ. The CDR3, as DNA: TGTGCCAGCAGCCCCGCCGGGGGCACGCAGTATTTT. Translating it yields CASSPAGGTQYF.

There are a few counts of this clonotype. The J gene is TRBJ2-2, the V gene TRBV4-1, with D tentatively TRBD2 (5 bases). Germline V gene sequence: CDR1 MGHRA, CDR2 YSYEKL. Between the trimmed V and J ends, which lost 6 bases and 4 bases, there was a span of 12 bases. This CDR3 has 14 residues. The CDR3 coding sequence is TGCGCCAGCAGAATAGACGGACTCACCGGGGAGCTGTTTTTT. It translates to CASRIDGLTGELFF.

This clonotype has at least ten counts. This chain uses TRBV7-9 with TRBJ2-1; D unclear. Germline V lookup: CDR1 SEHNR, CDR2 FQNEAQ (reference sequence). CDR3 size: 12 residues. V lost 8 bases and J 4 bases, leaving 9 bases between the germline ends. The chain's CDR3 is CASQHSYNEQFF. The CDR3 coding sequence is TGTGCCAGCCAACACAGTTACAATGAGCAGTTCTTC.

At least ten counts were recorded for this clonotype. The chain uses TRBV6-1 and TRBJ1-5; 7 positions agree with TRBD1. Germline values: CDR1 MNHNS, CDR2 SASEGT. V trimming: 5 bases; J trimming: 4 bases; junction bases outside the gene matches: 11. The CDR3 is 16 amino acids. The CDR3 reads CASSTLTGLGNQPQHF. The CDR3 nucleotides read TGTGCCAGCAGTACGTTGACAGGGCTGGGGAATCAGCCCCAGCATTTT.

This clonotype was counted only a few times. V is TRBV27 and J is TRBJ1-2; 7 nucleotides align to TRBD1. The CDR3 is 17 residues long. Germline trimming cut 2 bases from V and 5 bases from J; bases unmatched to any gene: 14. CDR1 is MNHEY, CDR2 SMNVEV, per germline (reference sequence). DNA for the CDR3: TGTGCCAGCAGTTTAGTGGCAGGGGGAGTTGTCCGGTATGGCTACACCTTC. Protein sequence: CASSLVAGGVVRYGYTF.

This clonotype was observed many times. CDR3 sequence (DNA): TGTGCCAGCAGTTCCCGGGACATCTATGGCTACACCTTC. As protein: CASSSRDIYGYTF. The chain carries TRBV28 and TRBJ1-2, with D maybe TRBD1 (6 bases). With 4 bases removed from V and 4 bases from J, the gap between germline ends came to 10 bases. CDR3 size: 13 residues. Germline V gene sequence: CDR1 MDHEN, CDR2 SYDVKM.

This CDR3 is CASSLTNQGEQFF. CDR3 in DNA: TGTGCCAGCAGCCTCACCAATCAAGGTGAGCAGTTCTTC. The chain links TRBV11-1 to TRBJ2-1; D remains unclear. From germline, CDR1 is SGHAT and CDR2 FQDESV (reference sequence). Between the trimmed V and J ends, which lost 5 bases and 9 bases, there was a span of 14 bases. This CDR3 has 13 amino acids.

This clonotype was counted between two and nine times. CDR3: CASSLKGQVYNEQFF. The DNA for the CDR3 is TGTGCCAGCAGCTTGAAGGGACAGGTTTACAATGAGCAGTTCTTC. The V gene is TRBV5-4, the J gene TRBJ2-1; 8 bases are shared with TRBD1. The germline gives CDR1 SGHNT, CDR2 YYREEE (reference sequence). Unmatched junction bases numbered 4, after V lost 1 base and J lost 4 bases. The CDR3 contains 15 residues.

This clonotype was seen at least ten times. J is TRBJ2-1 and V is TRBV12-3 or TRBV12-4; possibly TRBD1 for D (5 bases). V lost 3 bases to trimming and J lost 8 bases, with 11 bases between them. This CDR3 has 13 residues. The CDR3 DNA reads TGTGCCAGCAGTTTTGGGGCTACGCATGAGCAGTTCTTC. Protein product: CASSFGATHEQFF.

On this clonotype itself: This may come from a read error, since a much larger clone is one base off. The genes are TRBV6-2 or TRBV6-3 and TRBJ1-1, with D possibly TRBD1 on 5 matching bases. This CDR3 contains 15 residues. V lost 0 bases to trimming and J lost 0 bases, with 8 bases between them. Germline V gene data show CDR1 as MNHEY and CDR2 as SVGEGT. The CDR3 loop reads CASSYSGVMNTEAFF. DNA for the CDR3: TGTGCCAGCAGTTACTCGGGGGTCATGAACACTGAAGCTTTCTTT.